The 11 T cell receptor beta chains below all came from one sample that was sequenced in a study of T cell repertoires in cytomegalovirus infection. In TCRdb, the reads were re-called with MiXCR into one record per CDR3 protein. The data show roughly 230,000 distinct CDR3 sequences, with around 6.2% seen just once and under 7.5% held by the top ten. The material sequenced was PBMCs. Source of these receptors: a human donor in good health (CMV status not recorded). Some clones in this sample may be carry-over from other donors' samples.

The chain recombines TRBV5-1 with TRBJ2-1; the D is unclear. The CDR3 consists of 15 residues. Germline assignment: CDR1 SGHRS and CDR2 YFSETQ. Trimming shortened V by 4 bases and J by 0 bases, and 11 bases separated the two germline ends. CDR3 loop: CASSLSMSSYNEQFF. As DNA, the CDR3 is TGCGCCAGCAGCCTCTCAATGAGCTCCTACAATGAGCAGTTCTTC.

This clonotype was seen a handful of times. CDR3 in amino acids: CSARDLSWGRASTDTQYF. CDR3 sequence (DNA): TGCAGTGCTAGAGATCTTTCGTGGGGGCGAGCTAGCACAGATACGCAGTATTTT. The V and J genes are TRBV20-1 and TRBJ2-3; the D gene is possibly TRBD1 (6 bases). V shed 0 bases and J shed 0 bases, with 19 bases lying between them. Germline V lookup: CDR1 DFQATT, CDR2 SNEGSKA (reference sequence). The CDR3 has 18 residues.

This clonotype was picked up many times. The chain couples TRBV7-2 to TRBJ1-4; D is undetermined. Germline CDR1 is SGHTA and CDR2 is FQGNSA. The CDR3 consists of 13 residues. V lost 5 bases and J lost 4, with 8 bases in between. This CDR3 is CASSPRSNEKLFF. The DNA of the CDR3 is TGTGCCAGCAGCCCCCGGAGTAATGAAAAACTGTTTTTT.

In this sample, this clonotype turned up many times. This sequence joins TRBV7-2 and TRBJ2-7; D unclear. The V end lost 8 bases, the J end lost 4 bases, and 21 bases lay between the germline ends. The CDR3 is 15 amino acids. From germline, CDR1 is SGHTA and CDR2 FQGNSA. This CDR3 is CASSHGPIGSYEQYF. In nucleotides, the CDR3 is TGTGCCAGCTCCCATGGGCCAATAGGGTCTTACGAGCAGTACTTC.

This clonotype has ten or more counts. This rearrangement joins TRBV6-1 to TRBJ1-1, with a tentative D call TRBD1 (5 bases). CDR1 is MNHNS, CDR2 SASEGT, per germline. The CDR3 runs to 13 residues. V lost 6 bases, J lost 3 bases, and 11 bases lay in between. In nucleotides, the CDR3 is TGTGCCAGCAGGAGCCTGGGGGACACTGAAGCTTTCTTT. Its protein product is CASRSLGDTEAFF.

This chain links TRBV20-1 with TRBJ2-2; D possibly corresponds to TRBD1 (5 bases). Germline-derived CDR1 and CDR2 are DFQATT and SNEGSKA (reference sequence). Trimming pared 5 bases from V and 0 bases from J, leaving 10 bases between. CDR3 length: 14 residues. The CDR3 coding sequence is TGCAGTGCTTTAAGACAGCCGAACACCGGGGAGCTGTTTTTT. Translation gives CSALRQPNTGELFF.

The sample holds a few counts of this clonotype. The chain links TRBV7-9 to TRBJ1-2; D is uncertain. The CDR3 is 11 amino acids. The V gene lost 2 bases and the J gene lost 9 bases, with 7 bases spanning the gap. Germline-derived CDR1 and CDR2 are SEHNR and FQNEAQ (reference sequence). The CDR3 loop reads CASSLSRSYTF. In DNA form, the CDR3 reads TGTGCCAGCAGCTTATCCAGAAGCTACACCTTC. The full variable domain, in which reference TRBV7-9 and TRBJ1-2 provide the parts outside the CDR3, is DTGVSQNPRHKITKRGQNVTFRCDPISEHNRLYWYRQTLGQGPEFLTYFQNEAQLEKSRLLSDRFSAERPKGSFSTLEIQRTEQGDSAMYLCASSLSRSYTFGSGTRLTVV.

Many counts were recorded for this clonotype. CDR3 region: CSARDLSAEGSYNEQFF. Written as DNA, the CDR3 is TGCAGTGCTAGAGATCTCTCGGCAGAGGGTTCCTACAATGAGCAGTTCTTC. V usage is TRBV20-1 and J usage is TRBJ2-1, with D perhaps matching TRBD2 (5 bases). The germline CDR1 and CDR2 sequences are DFQATT and SNEGSKA (reference sequence). The CDR3 spans 17 residues. V was trimmed by 0 bases and J by 1 base, leaving 16 bases between them.

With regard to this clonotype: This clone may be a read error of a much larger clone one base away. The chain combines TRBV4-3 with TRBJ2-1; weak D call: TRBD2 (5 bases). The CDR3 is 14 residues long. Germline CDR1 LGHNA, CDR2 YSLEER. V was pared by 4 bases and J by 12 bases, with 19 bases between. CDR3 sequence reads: CASSRAAGFPGQFF. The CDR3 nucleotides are TGCGCCAGCAGCCGGGCGGCGGGTTTCCCTGGGCAGTTCTTC.

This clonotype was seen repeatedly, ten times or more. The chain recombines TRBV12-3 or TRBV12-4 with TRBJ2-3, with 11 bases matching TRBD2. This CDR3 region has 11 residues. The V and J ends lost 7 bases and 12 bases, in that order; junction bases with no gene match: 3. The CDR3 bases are TGTGCCAGCACTACTAGCGGGGGTCAGTATTTT. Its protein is CASTTSGGQYF.

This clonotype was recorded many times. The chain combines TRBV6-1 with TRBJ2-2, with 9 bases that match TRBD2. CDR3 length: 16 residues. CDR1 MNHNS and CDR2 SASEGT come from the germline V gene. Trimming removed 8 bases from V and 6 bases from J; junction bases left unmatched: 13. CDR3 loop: CASGPLTSGRPGELFF. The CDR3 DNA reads TGTGCCAGCGGACCCTTGACTAGCGGTCGGCCCGGGGAGCTGTTTTTT.